One and the same sample provided the 10 T cell receptor beta chains below, sequenced in a study of human T cells and chemical hapten exposure. TCRdb itself ran the RACE reads through MiXCR, one entry per CDR3 protein. The table shows about 360,000 distinct CDR3 sequences, with roughly 4.8% occurring only once. The time point was: patch test 1, 2 weeks after DPC sensitization. As to treatment: therapeutic diphenylcyclopropenone sensitization with weekly scalp DPC. Here the sequenced sample was whole blood, taken in connection with sensitization to the hapten diphenylcyclopropenone (DPC). The source is a woman in her 50s with alopecia areata. Some clones in this sample may be carry-over from other donors' samples.

This clonotype was detected ten times or more. V and J are TRBV11-2 and TRBJ2-7; D may be TRBD1 or TRBD2 (5 bases each). This CDR3 has 14 amino acids. V shed 5 bases and J shed 3 bases, with 14 bases lying between them. CDR1 and CDR2 from the germline V gene are SGHAT and FQNNGV. CDR3 in amino acids: CASSRGAAHYEQYF. The CDR3 DNA is TGTGCCAGCAGCCGAGGGGCTGCTCACTACGAGCAGTACTTC.

The chain combines TRBV5-4 with TRBJ1-2; D is perhaps TRBD1 (6 bases). Between the trimmed V and J ends, which lost 4 bases and 3 bases, there was a span of 16 bases. Per germline, CDR1 SGHNT and CDR2 YYREEE (reference sequence). The length of the CDR3 is 15 residues. The DNA for the CDR3 is TGTGCCAGCAGCGCGACAGACAAGGGGGACTATGGCTACACCTTC. Protein: CASSATDKGDYGYTF.

Remarks on this clonotype: This clone may be a read error of a much larger clone one base away. This sequence joins TRBV7-8 and TRBJ1-2, with a tentative D call TRBD1 (6 bases). Deletions cut 5 bases from V and 7 bases from J, with 17 bases between. The length of the CDR3 is 14 residues. Germline CDR1 reads SGHVS; CDR2 reads FQNEAQ. The CDR3 spells CASSMLPQGGGYTF. For the CDR3, the DNA is TGTGCCAGCAGCATGCTACCACAGGGTGGTGGCTACACCTTC.

This clonotype was found many times. The chain has TRBV20-1 and TRBJ2-3; D is unresolved. Between the trimmed V and J ends, which lost 0 bases and 6 bases, there was a span of 7 bases. Germline V CDR1 and CDR2: DFQATT, SNEGSKA (reference sequence). The CDR3 contains 12 residues. CDR3 nucleotides: TGCAGTGCTAGAGATCTTGGGGATACGCAGTATTTT. Translation: CSARDLGDTQYF.

This clonotype showed up many times. The genes are TRBV12-3 or TRBV12-4 and TRBJ2-6; tentatively, D is TRBD2 (6 bases). The CDR3 covers 20 residues. The V end was cut by 3 bases, the J end by 0 bases, with 21 bases between. The DNA for the CDR3 is TGTGCCAGCAGTTTTGGGTCCACCGGGACTTGGATCTCTGGGGCCAACGTCCTGACTTTC. Its protein product is CASSFGSTGTWISGANVLTF.

There are many counts of this clonotype. The chain combines TRBV20-1 with TRBJ2-3; 9 nucleotides line up with TRBD2. V shed 4 bases and J 6 bases; nucleotides not matched to a gene: 14. The CDR3 runs to 16 residues. CDR1 is DFQATT, CDR2 SNEGSKA, per germline (reference sequence). CDR3 sequence reads: CSAKQLAGAGMDTQYF. The CDR3 bases are TGCAGTGCTAAACAATTAGCGGGGGCGGGGATGGATACGCAGTATTTT.

The chain couples TRBV20-1 to TRBJ2-2; D could derive from TRBD1 or TRBD2 (5 bases each). The CDR3 extends over 13 amino acids. Germline loops: CDR1 DFQATT, CDR2 SNEGSKA (reference sequence). V was shortened by 3 bases and J by 6 bases, with 11 bases between the two germline ends. CDR3 region: CSASYGAAGELFF. CDR3 sequence (DNA): TGCAGTGCTAGCTACGGGGCGGCCGGGGAGCTGTTTTTT.

In its sample, this clonotype was seen a few times. The chain carries TRBV6-1 and TRBJ2-7; tentatively, D is TRBD2 (5 bases). V lost 8 bases and J lost 2, with 13 bases in between. Germline-derived CDR1 and CDR2 are MNHNS and SASEGT. The CDR3 has 13 residues. Here the CDR3 DNA reads TGTGCCAGCTGTCGGGGAGTCCCCTACGAGCAGTACTTC. It encodes CASCRGVPYEQYF.

This clonotype was recorded many times. The CDR3 bases are TGCAGTGCTAGAAACAGCGAAGACTATGGCTACACCTTC. This codes for CSARNSEDYGYTF. The rearrangement joins TRBV20-1 to TRBJ1-2; D not certain. Trimming took 2 bases from V and 3 from J, leaving 10 bases between them. CDR3 length: 13 residues. Germline lookup yields CDR1 DFQATT and CDR2 SNEGSKA (reference sequence).

The sample holds a few counts of this clonotype. The gene calls are TRBV24-1 and TRBJ2-3; 8 bases align to TRBD2. The CDR3 is made up of 16 amino acids. CDR1 is KGHDR, CDR2 SFDVKD, per germline. The trim removed 1 base at V and 3 bases at J, leaving 5 bases unmatched. CDR3: CATSDFSGSFTDTQYF. CDR3 DNA: TGTGCCACCAGTGATTTCAGCGGGAGTTTTACAGATACGCAGTATTTT.